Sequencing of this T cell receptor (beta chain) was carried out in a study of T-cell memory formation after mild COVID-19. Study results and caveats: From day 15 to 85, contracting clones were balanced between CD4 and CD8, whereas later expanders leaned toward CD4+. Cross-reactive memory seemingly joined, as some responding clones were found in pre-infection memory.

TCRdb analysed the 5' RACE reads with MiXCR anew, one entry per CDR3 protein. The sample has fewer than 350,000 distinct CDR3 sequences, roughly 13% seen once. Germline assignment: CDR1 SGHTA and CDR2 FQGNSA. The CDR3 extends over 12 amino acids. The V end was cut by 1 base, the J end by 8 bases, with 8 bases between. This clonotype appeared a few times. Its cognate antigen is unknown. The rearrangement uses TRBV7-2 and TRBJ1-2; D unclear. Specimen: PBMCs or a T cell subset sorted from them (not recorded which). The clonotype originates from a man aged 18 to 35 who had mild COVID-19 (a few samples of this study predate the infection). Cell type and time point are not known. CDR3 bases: TGTGCCAGCAGCTTAGGGAGCGAGGGCTACACCTTC. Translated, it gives CASSLGSEGYTF.